Listed below are T cell receptor beta chains from one sample, sequenced in a study of blood T cell repertoires in COVID-19. Assay used: immunoSEQ multiplex PCR; TCRdb lists only in-frame clones, some missing. The top ten clones hold 8% to 9.5% of a sample with some 150,000 clones, around 81% of them seen once. Sequencing was carried out using peripheral blood. Source of these receptors: a woman aged 55 to 70 with active or convalescent COVID-19. CDR3s include the opening cysteine and the closing phenylalanine or tryptophan. A D gene is named only where the DNA matches it firmly. The size of a clone is reported for some rows only, either as once, few or many, or as a class for expanded clones.

V	size	D	J	CDR3	DNA
TRBV30	few	-	TRBJ1-3	CAWSVGSISGNTIYF	TGTGCCTGGAGTGTGGGCAGCATCTCTGGAAACACCATATATTTT
TRBV19	-	-	TRBJ1-5	CASTRGGGGGNQPQHF	TGTGCCAGTACTCGAGGAGGGGGAGGGGGCAATCAGCCCCAGCATTTT
TRBV5-5	-	-	TRBJ2-3	CASGLVSLTDTQYF	TGTGCCAGCGGGCTGGTCTCCCTCACAGATACGCAGTATTTT
TRBV5-4	few	TRBD1	TRBJ1-1	CASSRDSVNTEAFF	TGTGCCAGCAGCAGGGACAGCGTGAACACTGAAGCTTTCTTT
TRBV9	few	TRBD1	TRBJ1-5	CASSAGQGPPQHF	TGTGCCAGCAGTGCGGGACAGGGGCCGCCCCAGCATTTT
TRBV13	-	-	TRBJ2-7	CASSPESRPYEQYF	TGTGCCAGCAGCCCTGAGTCTCGTCCCTACGAGCAGTACTTC
TRBV12-3/TRBV12-4	once	-	TRBJ1-1	CASSLRRTEAFF	TGTGCCAGCAGTTTACGGCGGACTGAAGCTTTCTTT
TRBV21-1	once	-	TRBJ2-1	CASSKEFRVTLMEQFF	TGTGCCAGCAGCAAAGAATTCCGGGTAACCCTAATGGAGCAGTTCTTC
TRBV7-3	few	TRBD1	TRBJ2-7	CASSTGTGLHYEQYF	TGTGCCAGCAGCACCGGGACAGGGCTCCATTACGAGCAGTACTTC
TRBV4-3	-	TRBD2	TRBJ2-3	CASSPRELAGGRTDTQYF	TGCGCCAGCAGCCCAAGGGAACTAGCGGGAGGTCGTACAGATACGCAGTATTTT
TRBV11-1	-	TRBD1	TRBJ1-1	CASSPDRSNTEAFF	TGTGCCAGCAGCCCGGACAGGTCGAACACTGAAGCTTTCTTT
TRBV6-1	-	-	TRBJ2-4	CASSEMGGGAKNIQYF	TGTGCCAGCAGTGAAATGGGTGGGGGGGCCAAAAACATTCAGTACTTC
TRBV10-3	-	TRBD2	TRBJ2-2	CASRGGVAGGPGTGELFF	TGTGCCAGCCGCGGTGGTGTTGCGGGGGGGCCGGGCACCGGGGAGCTGTTTTTT
TRBV27	-	-	TRBJ1-1	CASSSPTGSGTRDTEAFF	TGTGCCAGCAGTTCACCAACAGGGAGCGGGACAAGGGACACTGAAGCTTTCTTT
TRBV4-2	-	-	TRBJ2-1	CASSRHHKPMLGGGGDEQFF	TGTGCCAGCAGCCGGCACCACAAGCCCATGCTAGGCGGGGGCGGGGATGAGCAGTTCTTC
TRBV27	-	TRBD1	TRBJ2-7	CASRYTGVSSYEQYF	TGTGCCAGCAGATACACAGGGGTTAGCTCCTACGAGCAGTACTTC
TRBV10-3	-	-	TRBJ1-1	CAISPRGSDTEAFF	TGTGCCATCAGTCCCAGGGGTTCGGACACTGAAGCTTTCTTT
TRBV7-8	-	TRBD1	TRBJ1-2	CASSSTLGQGVVYGYTF	TGTGCCAGCAGCTCAACGCTGGGACAGGGTGTGGTCTATGGCTACACCTTC
TRBV5-1	-	-	TRBJ1-5	CASSPQGSNQPQHF	TGCGCCAGCAGCCCCCAGGGTAGCAATCAGCCCCAGCATTTT
TRBV5-4	once	TRBD2	TRBJ2-1	CASSAGLPSSYNEQFF	TGTGCCAGCAGCGCGGGACTACCGAGCTCCTACAATGAGCAGTTCTTC
TRBV24-1	-	-	TRBJ2-5	CATSGQKETQYF	TGTGCCACCAGTGGACAGAAAGAGACCCAGTACTTC
TRBV7-8	-	TRBD2	TRBJ2-2	CASSPVWAGGNTGELFF	TGTGCCAGCAGCCCCGTTTGGGCGGGAGGGAACACCGGGGAGCTGTTTTTT
TRBV18	-	-	TRBJ1-2	CASSLAQNYGYTF	TGTGCCAGCTCACTGGCTCAGAACTATGGCTACACCTTC
TRBV28	-	TRBD1	TRBJ2-1	CASSFVGQGIEQFF	TGTGCCAGCAGTTTTGTGGGACAGGGCATTGAGCAGTTCTTC
TRBV5-1	-	TRBD1	TRBJ2-5	CASSVEGATQETQYF	TGCGCCAGCAGCGTCGAGGGGGCGACCCAAGAGACCCAGTACTTC
TRBV19	few	TRBD1	TRBJ1-1	CASIRTTGWTEAFF	TGTGCCAGTATCCGGACGACAGGGTGGACTGAAGCTTTCTTT
TRBV2	-	TRBD1	TRBJ2-1	CASKQGAENEQFF	TGTGCCAGCAAACAGGGGGCAGAGAATGAGCAGTTCTTC
TRBV5-1	-	-	TRBJ1-1	CASSLGQSYTEAFF	TGCGCCAGCAGCTTGGGACAGAGTTACACTGAAGCTTTCTTT